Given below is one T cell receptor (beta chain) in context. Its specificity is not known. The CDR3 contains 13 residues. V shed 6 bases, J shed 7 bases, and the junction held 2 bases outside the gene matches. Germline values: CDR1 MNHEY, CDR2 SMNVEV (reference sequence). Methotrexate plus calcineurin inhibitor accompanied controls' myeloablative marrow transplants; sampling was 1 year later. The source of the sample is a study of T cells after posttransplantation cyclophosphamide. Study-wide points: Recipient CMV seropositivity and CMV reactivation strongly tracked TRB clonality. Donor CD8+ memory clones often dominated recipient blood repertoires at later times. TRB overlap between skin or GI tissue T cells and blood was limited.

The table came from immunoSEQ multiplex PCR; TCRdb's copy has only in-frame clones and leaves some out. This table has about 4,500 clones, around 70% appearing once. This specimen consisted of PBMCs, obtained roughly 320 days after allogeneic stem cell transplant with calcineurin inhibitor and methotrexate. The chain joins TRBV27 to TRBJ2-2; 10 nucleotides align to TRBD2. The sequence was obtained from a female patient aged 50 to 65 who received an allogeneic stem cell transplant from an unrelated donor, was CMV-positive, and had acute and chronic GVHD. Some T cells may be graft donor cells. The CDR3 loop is CASRGLAFGELFF. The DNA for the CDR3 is TGTGCCAGCAGGGGACTAGCGTTCGGGGAGCTGTTTTTT.